Listed below are T cell receptor beta chains from one sample, sequenced in a study of blood T cell repertoires in COVID-19. Repertoires were generated with immunoSEQ multiplex PCR, while TCRdb's copy carries only in-frame clones and drops some. The sample has 300,000 to 350,000 clones, roughly 88% seen once; the top ten hold approximately 2.9%. Material for sequencing was peripheral blood. These receptors were taken from a young woman with COVID-19, enrolled during active disease. Each CDR3 is given with its conserved first and last residue. Fields, in order: J gene, D gene, V gene, clone size, CDR3 protein, CDR3 DNA. A D gene is named only where the DNA matches it firmly. Clone size is not always given. Where it is, it says once, few, many or a class for expanded clones.

J gene: TRBJ1-1
D gene: .
V gene: TRBV6-5
clone size: .
CDR3 protein: CASRPQGENTEAFF
CDR3 DNA: TGTGCCAGCAGACCACAGGGAGAGAACACTGAAGCTTTCTTT

J gene: TRBJ1-6
D gene: .
V gene: TRBV5-1
clone size: .
CDR3 protein: CASSLSESGNSPLHF
CDR3 DNA: TGCGCCAGCAGCTTGAGTGAATCCGGTAATTCACCCCTCCACTTT

J gene: TRBJ2-3
D gene: .
V gene: TRBV5-1
clone size: .
CDR3 protein: CASRWSDTDTQYF
CDR3 DNA: TGCGCCTCCCGGTGGAGCGACACAGATACGCAGTATTTT

J gene: TRBJ2-7
D gene: TRBD2
V gene: TRBV9
clone size: .
CDR3 protein: CASSVATSGRVNEQYF
CDR3 DNA: TGTGCCAGCAGCGTAGCCACTAGCGGGAGGGTCAACGAGCAGTACTTC

J gene: TRBJ2-7
D gene: TRBD2
V gene: TRBV29-1
clone size: once
CDR3 protein: CSAGTSGRAEQYF
CDR3 DNA: TGCAGCGCAGGGACTAGCGGGAGGGCCGAGCAGTACTTC

J gene: TRBJ1-1
D gene: .
V gene: TRBV24-1
clone size: .
CDR3 protein: CATRGGARAEAFF
CDR3 DNA: TGTGCCACCAGGGGGGGGGCTAGGGCTGAAGCTTTCTTT

J gene: TRBJ1-4
D gene: TRBD1
V gene: TRBV6-5
clone size: .
CDR3 protein: CASSWDRGGEKLFF
CDR3 DNA: TGTGCCAGCAGTTGGGACAGGGGAGGGGAAAAACTGTTTTTT

J gene: TRBJ1-5
D gene: TRBD1
V gene: TRBV30
clone size: .
CDR3 protein: CAWSRGQFSNQPQHF
CDR3 DNA: TGTGCCTGGAGTAGGGGGCAGTTCAGCAATCAGCCCCAGCATTTT

J gene: TRBJ1-1
D gene: .
V gene: TRBV19
clone size: .
CDR3 protein: CASSISTTLRTEAFF
CDR3 DNA: TGTGCCAGTAGTATTTCGACAACCCTAAGGACTGAAGCTTTCTTT

J gene: TRBJ2-1
D gene: .
V gene: TRBV9
clone size: .
CDR3 protein: CASSAPGTQSFYNEQFF
CDR3 DNA: TGTGCCAGCAGCGCCCCCGGGACACAATCATTCTACAATGAGCAGTTCTTC

J gene: TRBJ2-7
D gene: TRBD1
V gene: TRBV6-5
clone size: .
CDR3 protein: CASSYTGTGYEQYF
CDR3 DNA: TGTGCCAGCAGTTACACAGGGACAGGCTACGAGCAGTACTTC

J gene: TRBJ2-7
D gene: TRBD2
V gene: TRBV5-1
clone size: .
CDR3 protein: CASSTSAGTSGRYEQYF
CDR3 DNA: TGCGCCAGCAGCACTTCGGCTGGGACTAGCGGGCGATACGAGCAGTACTTC

J gene: TRBJ2-3
D gene: .
V gene: TRBV30
clone size: .
CDR3 protein: CAWSPGISTDTQYF
CDR3 DNA: TGTGCCTGGAGCCCAGGGATAAGTACAGATACGCAGTATTTT

J gene: TRBJ1-2
D gene: .
V gene: TRBV29-1
clone size: .
CDR3 protein: CSVRWAGVPYGYTF
CDR3 DNA: TGCAGCGTCCGGTGGGCAGGGGTTCCCTATGGCTACACCTTC

J gene: TRBJ2-3
D gene: .
V gene: TRBV10-1
clone size: .
CDR3 protein: CASSDSLQAHTQYF
CDR3 DNA: TGCGCCAGCAGTGACTCTTTACAGGCGCATACGCAGTATTTT

J gene: TRBJ2-2
D gene: TRBD1
V gene: TRBV28
clone size: .
CDR3 protein: CASSFPGQGNTGELFF
CDR3 DNA: TGTGCCAGCAGTTTCCCCGGACAGGGAAACACCGGGGAGCTGTTTTTT

J gene: TRBJ2-7
D gene: .
V gene: TRBV3-1/TRBV3-2
clone size: once
CDR3 protein: CASSQGATLSSYEQYF
CDR3 DNA: TGTGCCAGCAGCCAAGGGGCGACACTCAGCTCCTACGAGCAGTACTTC

J gene: TRBJ1-1
D gene: .
V gene: TRBV5-1
clone size: once
CDR3 protein: CASSLSQGGTEAFF
CDR3 DNA: TGCGCCAGCAGCTTGAGTCAGGGAGGCACTGAAGCTTTCTTT

J gene: TRBJ1-2
D gene: .
V gene: TRBV27
clone size: .
CDR3 protein: CASSLSTEFYGYTF
CDR3 DNA: TGTGCCAGCAGTTTAAGCACAGAATTCTATGGCTACACCTTC

J gene: TRBJ1-3
D gene: .
V gene: TRBV12-5
clone size: .
CDR3 protein: CASGLDTKPGNTIYF
CDR3 DNA: TGTGCTAGTGGCCTGGACACTAAGCCTGGAAACACCATATATTTT